These 20 T cell receptor beta chains originate from one sample sequenced in a study of PD-L1 blockade in urothelial cancer. Time point described: peripheral blood 6 weeks after treatment start. The repertoire was sequenced with immunoSEQ multiplex PCR; TCRdb's copy has only in-frame clones and lacks some. This sample yields 40,000 to 55,000 clones, of which 85% to 90% are seen a single time; 2% to 2.5% belongs to the top ten. The sequencing used PBMCs, collected around atezolizumab (anti-PD-L1) treatment. The receptors shown here come from a man between 60 and 70 years old with urothelial cancer.

The chain uses TRBV4-2 and TRBJ2-5, with 11 bases fitting TRBD2. Losses at the gene ends were 0 bases for V and 5 bases for J; bases not matched to a gene: 8. CDR1 is LGHNA and CDR2 is YNFKEQ in the germline V gene. CDR3 length: 17 residues. This CDR3 reads CASSQDLAGGPFETQYF. In DNA form, the CDR3 reads TGTGCCAGCAGCCAAGACCTAGCGGGGGGTCCATTTGAGACCCAGTACTTC.

This clone was observed a few times. J is TRBJ1-1 and V is TRBV29-1, with no clear D. This CDR3 has 11 amino acids. The V and J ends lost 2 bases and 5 bases respectively, with 6 bases between them. Looked up from germline, CDR1 is SQVTM and CDR2 is ANQGSEA. CDR3 in amino acids: CSVESGTEAFF. CDR3 nucleotides: TGCAGCGTTGAATCGGGGACTGAAGCTTTCTTT.

This chain joins TRBV19 and TRBJ1-2; a possible D gene is TRBD1 (5 bases). Trimming left V 3 bases short and J 6 bases short, with 20 bases between. CDR3 length equals 16 residues. Germline CDR1 is LNHDA and CDR2 is SQIVND (reference sequence). Here the CDR3 reads CASSIGQTVRADGYTF. The CDR3 nucleotides read TGTGCCAGTAGTATCGGACAAACTGTCCGCGCGGATGGCTACACCTTC.

The chain uses TRBV25-1 and TRBJ2-5; 9 nucleotides line up with TRBD1. V dropped 5 bases and J dropped 0; count of bases not matched to a gene: 10. This CDR3 spans 17 amino acids. Per the germline V gene, CDR1 is MGHDK and CDR2 is SYGVNS. The CDR3 DNA sequence: TGTGCCAGCAGTCCACTCGGGACAGGGTCGTACCAAGAGACCCAGTACTTC. It yields the protein CASSPLGTGSYQETQYF.

The chain is built from TRBV27 and TRBJ2-5, with 7 bases fitting TRBD1. Germline values: CDR1 MNHEY, CDR2 SMNVEV (reference sequence). The CDR3 extends over 19 amino acids. Trimming at V came to 3 bases and at J to 2 bases, leaving 18 bases not matched to a gene. CDR3: CASSFTRSGTAIFQETQYF. CDR3 sequence (DNA): TGTGCCAGCAGTTTCACACGATCCGGGACAGCTATTTTTCAAGAGACCCAGTACTTC.

The J gene is TRBJ2-3, the V gene TRBV13; 11 bases fit TRBD2. Unmatched junction bases numbered 2, after V lost 3 bases and J lost 3 bases. Germline-derived CDR1 and CDR2 are PRHDT and FYEKMQ (reference sequence). The CDR3 loop spans 15 amino acids. This chain's CDR3 is CASSFGTSGTDTQYF. The CDR3 nucleotides are TGTGCCAGCAGCTTTGGGACTAGCGGTACAGATACGCAGTATTTT.

The chain combines TRBV7-9 with TRBJ2-1, with D tentatively TRBD1 (6 bases). The V end was cut by 1 base, the J end by 3 bases, with 7 bases between. Germline-derived CDR1 and CDR2 are SEHNR and FQNEAQ (reference sequence). The CDR3 runs 14 residues. The CDR3 DNA reads as TGTGCCAGCAGCTTAGAACAGGGCTACAATGAGCAGTTCTTC. Its translation is CASSLEQGYNEQFF.

This chain joins TRBV29-1 and TRBJ2-5; TRBD2 matches 9 bases. The trim removed 3 bases at V and 4 bases at J, leaving 9 bases unmatched. Germline loops: CDR1 SQVTM, CDR2 ANQGSEA. The CDR3 has 15 amino acids. CDR3 in amino acids: CSVDMAGGPLETQYF. Here the CDR3 DNA reads TGCAGCGTTGATATGGCGGGAGGGCCCCTAGAGACCCAGTACTTC. Based on the CDR3 plus reference TRBV29-1 and TRBJ2-5, the full variable domain is SAVISQKPSRDICQRGTSLTIQCQVDSQVTMMFWYRQQPGQSLTLIATANQGSEATYESGFVIDKFPISRPNLTFSTLTVSNMSPEDSSIYLCSVDMAGGPLETQYFGPGTRLLVL.

This clone has more than one count but fewer than ten. The chain employs TRBV10-3 and TRBJ2-1; 15 bases line up with TRBD2. This CDR3 is built from 16 residues. CDR1 and CDR2 (germline): ENHRY, SYGVKD. V trimming: 6 bases; J trimming: 9 bases; junction bases outside the gene matches: 9. CDR3 sequence: CAIRPGTSGGQGEQFF. CDR3 sequence (DNA): TGTGCCATCAGACCTGGGACTAGCGGGGGGCAAGGTGAGCAGTTCTTC.

This chain uses TRBV19 with TRBJ2-2; D call uncertain. Trimming shortened V by 10 bases and J by 0 bases, and 12 bases separated the two germline ends. Germline V gene lookup returns CDR1 LNHDA and CDR2 SQIVND (reference sequence). The CDR3 covers 14 residues. The CDR3 here is CATQPQANTGELFF. The CDR3 nucleotides read TGTGCCACCCAACCCCAGGCGAACACCGGGGAGCTGTTTTTT.

The chain has TRBV7-8 and TRBJ1-3; no reliable D call. Germline CDR1 SGHVS, CDR2 FQNEAQ. The CDR3 sequence is 16 residues long. The V gene lost 5 bases and the J gene lost 2 bases, with 16 bases spanning the gap. DNA of the CDR3: TGTGCCAGCAGCCACCCACTGGGGAGCCCTGGAAACACCATATATTTT. This encodes CASSHPLGSPGNTIYF. Drawing the rest from reference TRBV7-8 and TRBJ1-3, the complete variable domain is GAGVSQSPRYKVAKRGQDVALRCDPISGHVSLFWYQQALGQGPEFLTYFQNEAQLDKSGLPSDRFFAERPEGSVSTLKIQRTQQEDSAVYLCASSHPLGSPGNTIYFGEGSWLTVV.

This chain links TRBV5-4 with TRBJ1-4; D gene uncertain. V lost 0 bases, J lost 7 bases, and 13 bases lay in between. CDR1 is SGHNT and CDR2 is YYREEE in the germline V gene (reference sequence). The CDR3 is 15 amino acids. This CDR3 reads CASSLATRTGEKLFF. CDR3 coding DNA: TGTGCCAGCAGCTTGGCGACTAGGACGGGTGAAAAACTGTTTTTT.

The rearrangement joins TRBV6-4 to TRBJ1-4; tentatively, D is TRBD1 (6 bases). The CDR3 length is 14 residues. Germline CDR1 reads MRHNA; CDR2 reads SNTAGT. V lost 6 bases and J lost 7, with 15 bases in between. CDR3 in DNA: TGTGCCAGCAGAGCCGGGACAAGATTTGAAAAACTGTTTTTT. Translation gives CASRAGTRFEKLFF.

V gene TRBV6-1 combines with J gene TRBJ1-5, with a tentative D call TRBD1 (5 bases). The germline gives CDR1 MNHNS, CDR2 SASEGT. V gave up 8 bases and J gave up 1 base, with 9 bases separating them. This CDR3 is 13 amino acids long. CDR3 protein: CASLRQSNQPQHF. The CDR3 DNA is TGTGCCAGCTTACGACAGAGCAATCAGCCCCAGCATTTT.

Here the CDR3 DNA reads TGTGCCAGCAGCGTTAGCCCTGCCGAAGAGACCCAGTACTTC. This gives the protein CASSVSPAEETQYF. V gene TRBV9 combines with J gene TRBJ2-5; D is unresolved. The CDR3 spans 14 residues. V dropped 2 bases and J dropped 3 bases, with 11 bases sitting between them. From germline, CDR1 is SGDLS and CDR2 YYNGEE.

The chain is built from TRBV19 and TRBJ2-5; D may be TRBD1 (5 bases). This CDR3 has 15 amino acids. Germline loops: CDR1 LNHDA, CDR2 SQIVND (reference sequence). Trimming left V 4 bases short and J 2 bases short, with 14 bases between. The CDR3 reads CASSTVDRVQETQYF. CDR3 bases: TGTGCCAGTAGTACCGTAGACAGAGTTCAAGAGACCCAGTACTTC.

The chain uses TRBV5-6 and TRBJ2-7, with 12 nucleotides matching TRBD2. Unmatched junction bases numbered 7, after V lost 6 bases and J lost 3 bases. The CDR3 consists of 15 residues. Germline V gene lookup returns CDR1 SGHDT and CDR2 YYEEEE. CDR3 sequence reads: CASMGKGLAGYEQYF. The CDR3 DNA sequence: TGTGCCAGCATGGGGAAGGGACTAGCGGGCTACGAGCAGTACTTC. Full variable domain (outside the CDR3, taken from reference TRBV5-6 and TRBJ2-7): DAGVTQSPTHLIKTRGQQVTLRCSPKSGHDTVSWYQQALGQGPQFIFQYYEEEERQRGNFPDRFSGHQFPNYSSELNVNALLLGDSALYLCASMGKGLAGYEQYFGPGTRLTVT.

V is TRBV11-2 and J is TRBJ2-3; no firm D call. Germline assignment: CDR1 SGHAT and CDR2 FQNNGV. This CDR3 region has 14 residues. Trimming took off 5 bases at V and 2 bases at J, with 11 bases between the two ends. The CDR3 region is CASSPIAYTDTQYF. The CDR3 DNA follows: TGTGCCAGCAGCCCCATAGCTTACACAGATACGCAGTATTTT.

The rearrangement uses TRBV4-3 and TRBJ2-3; no clear D gene. The V gene's germline CDR1 is LGHNA and CDR2 YSLEER. Deletions cut 0 bases from V and 9 bases from J, with 13 bases between. This CDR3 comprises 14 residues. The CDR3 sequence: CASSQEIGQQTQYF. For the CDR3, the DNA is TGCGCCAGCAGCCAAGAGATTGGGCAGCAAACGCAGTATTTT.

V and J are TRBV19 and TRBJ1-1, with a possible D match to TRBD1 (6 bases). The ends were cut back, 7 bases at V and 1 base at J, with 16 bases in the middle. This CDR3 comprises 15 residues. The germline V gene encodes CDR1 LNHDA and CDR2 SQIVND (reference sequence). In DNA, the CDR3 is TGTGCCAGTAAGTGGGGTGTACAGGGGAACACTGAAGCTTTCTTT. Its protein product is CASKWGVQGNTEAFF.